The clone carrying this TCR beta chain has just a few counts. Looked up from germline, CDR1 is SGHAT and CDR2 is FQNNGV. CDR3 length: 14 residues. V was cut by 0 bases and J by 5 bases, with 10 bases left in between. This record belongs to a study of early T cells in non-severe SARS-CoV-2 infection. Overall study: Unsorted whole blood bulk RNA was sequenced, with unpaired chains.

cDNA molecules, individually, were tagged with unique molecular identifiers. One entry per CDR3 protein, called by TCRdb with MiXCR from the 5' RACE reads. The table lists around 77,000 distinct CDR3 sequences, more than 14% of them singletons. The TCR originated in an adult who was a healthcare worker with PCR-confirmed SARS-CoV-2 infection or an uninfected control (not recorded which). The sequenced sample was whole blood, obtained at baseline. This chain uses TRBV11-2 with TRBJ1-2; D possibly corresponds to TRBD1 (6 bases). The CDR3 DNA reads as TGTGCCAGCAGCTTAGAAGGGGGTGATTATGGCTACACCTTC. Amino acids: CASSLEGGDYGYTF. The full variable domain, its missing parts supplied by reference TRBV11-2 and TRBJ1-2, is EAGVAQSPRYKIIEKRQSVAFWCNPISGHATLYWYQQILGQGPKLLIQFQNNGVVDDSQLPKDRFSAERLKGVDSTLKIQPAKLEDSAVYLCASSLEGGDYGYTFGSGTRLTVV.